This TCR beta chain emerged from a study of blood T cell repertoires in COVID-19. This CDR3 contains 14 residues. V was pared by 4 bases and J by 1 base, with 3 bases of the junction left unmatched. Germline CDR1 and CDR2: SGHNT and YYREEE (reference sequence). Assay used: immunoSEQ multiplex PCR; TCRdb lists only in-frame clones, some missing. The sample records about 260,000 clones, 88% being singletons. Sequenced: PBMCs or T cells enriched from blood (not recorded which). The chain uses TRBV5-4 and TRBJ2-3, with 7 positions matching TRBD2. This receptor was obtained from a woman between 50 and 59 years old who had recovered from COVID-19. In DNA, the CDR3 is TGTGCCAGCAGCACCCGGGAGGGCACAGATACGCAGTATTTT. It codes for CASSTREGTDTQYF.